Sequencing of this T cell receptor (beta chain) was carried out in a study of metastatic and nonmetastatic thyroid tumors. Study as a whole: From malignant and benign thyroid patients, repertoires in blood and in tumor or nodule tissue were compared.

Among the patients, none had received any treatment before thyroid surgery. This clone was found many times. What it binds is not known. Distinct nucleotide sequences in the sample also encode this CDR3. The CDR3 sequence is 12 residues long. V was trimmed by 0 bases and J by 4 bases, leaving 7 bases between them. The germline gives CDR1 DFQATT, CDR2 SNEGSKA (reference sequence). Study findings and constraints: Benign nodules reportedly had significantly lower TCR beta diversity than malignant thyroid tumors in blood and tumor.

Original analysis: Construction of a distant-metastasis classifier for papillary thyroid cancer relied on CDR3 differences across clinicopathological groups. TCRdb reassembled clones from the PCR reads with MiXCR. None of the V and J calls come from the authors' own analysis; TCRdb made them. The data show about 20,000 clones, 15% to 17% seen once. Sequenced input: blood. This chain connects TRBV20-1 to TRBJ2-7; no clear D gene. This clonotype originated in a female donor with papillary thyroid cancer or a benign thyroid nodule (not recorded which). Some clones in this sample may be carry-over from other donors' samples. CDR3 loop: CSARDREYEQYF. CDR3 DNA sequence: TGCAGTGCTAGAGATAGGGAATACGAGCAGTACTTC.